The 9 T cell receptor beta chains reported below all come from one sample, sequenced in a study of Graves' ophthalmopathy and Graves' hyperthyroidism. Beta-chain TCR CDR3 regions were amplified from RNA transcripts. RT-PCR in the first round used HTBI primers; a second-round multiplex PCR followed. In TCRdb, the multiplex PCR reads were re-called with MiXCR into one record per CDR3 protein. Here the sample spans about 640,000 distinct CDR3 sequences, 35% to 50% being singletons. Sequencing used peripheral blood. Every receptor here comes from an adult man with Graves' ophthalmopathy.

This clonotype appeared many times. The chain has TRBV20-1 and TRBJ1-5; possible D gene TRBD1, 6 bases. The CDR3 covers 13 residues. Germline CDR1 and CDR2: DFQATT and SNEGSKA (reference sequence). Trimming cost V 4 bases and J 0 bases, with 7 bases left between them. In nucleotides, the CDR3 is TGCAGTGCTAAGACAGGTAGCAATCAGCCCCAGCATTTT. Translated, it gives CSAKTGSNQPQHF.

This clonotype was picked up many times. This chain links TRBV10-3 with TRBJ2-7; tentative D call: TRBD2 (6 bases). Trimming pared 3 bases from V and 0 bases from J, leaving 12 bases between. CDR1 is ENHRY, CDR2 SYGVKD, per germline. CDR3 length equals 15 residues. The DNA of the CDR3 is TGTGCCATCAGTGAAGGCGGGACCCGCTCCTACGAGCAGTACTTC. Protein: CAISEGGTRSYEQYF.

The sample holds a few counts of this clonotype. This is likely a read error, given that the CDR3 carries no conserved phenylalanine or tryptophan at its end. Because the CDR3's place on the DNA is in doubt, the DNA is left out and the CDR3 is given as listed by TCRdb. The chain has TRBV4-1 and TRBJ1-4; the D segment call TRBD1 is taken from the table without a DNA check. Germline values: CDR1 MGHRA, CDR2 YSYEKL. The CDR3 is 10 amino acids in total, end residues counted. CDR3 residues: CASSRGYGEI.

This chain uses TRBV6-5 with TRBJ1-1; D unclear. The CDR3 runs 14 residues. Germline lookup yields CDR1 MNHEY and CDR2 SVGAGI. The V gene lost 2 bases and the J gene lost 3 bases, with 10 bases spanning the gap. The CDR3 here is CASSYEGGDTEAFF. The CDR3 DNA is TGTGCCAGCAGTTACGAGGGAGGAGACACTGAAGCTTTCTTT.

At least ten counts were recorded for this clonotype. The chain links TRBV7-2 to TRBJ1-5; D is possibly TRBD1 (5 bases). CDR1 and CDR2 from the germline V gene are SGHTA and FQGNSA. V lost 5 bases to trimming and J lost 5 bases, with 16 bases between them. This CDR3 has 15 residues. Here the CDR3 DNA reads TGTGCCAGCAGCACTAGCCGGCAGGGTTATCAGCCCCAGCATTTT. Amino acids: CASSTSRQGYQPQHF.

The chain is built from TRBV7-6 and TRBJ2-7; the match to TRBD1 covers 9 bases. The CDR3 has 15 residues. Germline trimming cut 1 base from V and 6 bases from J; bases unmatched to any gene: 7. Germline V gene lookup returns CDR1 SGHVS and CDR2 FNYEAQ. CDR3 nucleotides: TGTGCCAGCAGCTTAGGATCGACAGGGGGGGCCGAGCAGTACTTC. This gives the protein CASSLGSTGGAEQYF.

This clonotype came up many times. The chain employs TRBV4-2 and TRBJ1-2; tentatively, D is TRBD1 (5 bases). There are 15 residues in the CDR3. In germline, CDR1 is LGHNA, CDR2 YNFKEQ. V lost 1 base and J 4 bases, leaving 13 bases between the germline ends. This CDR3 reads CASSQVVRDGYGYTF. The CDR3 DNA reads TGTGCCAGCAGCCAAGTCGTCCGGGACGGCTATGGCTACACCTTC.

This clonotype was observed at least ten times. The chain couples TRBV7-2 to TRBJ1-1; D is unresolved. Germline values: CDR1 SGHTA, CDR2 FQGNSA. The CDR3 totals 13 residues. The V gene lost 4 bases and the J gene lost 6 bases, with 12 bases spanning the gap. CDR3 in DNA: TGTGCCAGCAGCTCTCAGTCGGCAGCTGAAGCTTTCTTT. This gives the protein CASSSQSAAEAFF.

This clonotype was recorded many times. The chain joins TRBV29-1 to TRBJ1-1; D unclear. The CDR3 totals 15 residues. Deletions cut 0 bases from V and 1 base from J, with 12 bases between. Germline assignment: CDR1 SQVTM and CDR2 ANQGSEA. This chain's CDR3 is CSVEDPGYRNTEAFF. CDR3 sequence (DNA): TGCAGCGTTGAAGATCCGGGGTACAGGAACACTGAAGCTTTCTTT.